This is a list of T cell receptor beta chains from one sample in a study of T cells in Graves' hyperthyroidism and ophthalmopathy. TCRdb processed the multiplex PCR reads anew with MiXCR; each CDR3 protein has one entry. Among just under 750,000 distinct CDR3 sequences listed, roughly a third were seen once. Sequenced input: blood. The receptor set was obtained from a woman aged 40 to 55 with Graves' hyperthyroidism. Both conserved end residues are trimmed from each CDR3. Fields, in order: CDR3 length, V gene, CDR3 protein.

12	TRBV2	ASSDEGMNTEAF
15	TRBV6-5	ASSYQRGAGEGGELF
13	TRBV10-3	AIKGSGEITGELF
13	TRBV7-2	ASSLLGEGMGGYT
11	TRBV15	ATSIRGCKTQY
13	TRBV6-1	ASSVLDRAVYGYT
13	TRBV11-3	ASSRGGGYITKAF
9	TRBV29-1	SVALNGGYT
11	TRBV10-3	AISDIRNQPQH
13	TRBV9	ASSVAGTLTGELF
13	TRBV4-1	ATNQNQGQGSPLH
11	TRBV6-2/TRBV6-3	ASRSHRNQPQH
13	TRBV7-2	ASSLDLGGATEAF
12	TRBV5-8	ASSLAGQPYEQY
13	TRBV9	ASSPAGQGSHEQY
12	TRBV4-3	ASSQGWARTEAF
13	TRBV20-1	SARDYPAPQREQY
15	TRBV10-3	AIRVPGQGPSSYEQY
13	TRBV10-3	ASSPPGQGPLNVY
16	TRBV7-9	ASSQEGRASSYNSPLH
13	TRBV5-6	ASSFTGLAQETQY
13	TRBV9	ASSVNGGATDTQY
14	TRBV29-1	SVGAGEHGENTEAF
14	TRBV4-3	ASSQELLAEQETQY
14	TRBV11-2	ASSLSGPQSGSGYT
9	TRBV10-3	AISYPYEQY
12	TRBV7-2	ASSPPHNPYEQY
10	TRBV7-3	ATTRRNYGYT
8	TRBV20-1	SAGGRGVI
12	TRBV7-2	ASSLATDSYEQY
14	TRBV3-1	ASSRSRVGASHGYT
13	TRBV2	ASSDRRGSGNTIY
13	TRBV7-9	ASSLGTADGEKLF
12	TRBV2	ASSETGGRLEQY
11	TRBV7-2	ASSLDQSFSST
15	TRBV5-6	ASSWTTTGENTGELF
15	TRBV19	ASARDLGSPGANVLT
15	TRBV19	ASQTSVYRTREVGAF
11	TRBV29-1	SLFAVRANVLT
13	TRBV11-2	ASSLDRPGPGELF
11	TRBV2	ASSIREGIEAF
12	TRBV14	ASSLFHRDAEAF
15	TRBV5-1	ASSFAQGRLEVTEAF
14	TRBV2	ASNLNGGIGANVLT
11	TRBV28	ASSLGGITEAF
11	TRBV10-3	AIWDGGHYGYT
12	TRBV5-1	ASSTDRARAAYT
11	TRBV28	ASSPTLLYEQY